What follows are 32 T cell receptor beta chains derived from one specimen sequenced in a study of T cell responses to AZD1222 COVID-19 vaccine. Using immunoSEQ multiplex PCR, the repertoire was profiled, and TCRdb retains in-frame clones only, with some absent. The sample shows around 53,000 clones, 80% to 90% of them seen only once. This material consisted of peripheral blood, taken 28 days after the second AZD1222 dose. Receptor source: an adult who received the AZD1222 COVID-19 vaccine.

This clone occurred a few times. The chain carries TRBV7-2 and TRBJ2-3; TRBD2 might be the D (5 bases). V gave up 2 bases and J gave up 6 bases, with 15 bases separating them. The germline V gene has CDR1 SGHTA and CDR2 FQGNSA. The CDR3 extends over 15 amino acids. The CDR3 reads CASSLNGAEGDTQYF. The CDR3 region has the DNA TGTGCCAGCAGCTTAAATGGCGCTGAGGGTGATACGCAGTATTTT. The full variable domain, completed using reference TRBV7-2 and TRBJ2-3, is GAGVSQSPSNKVTEKGKDVELRCDPISGHTALYWYRQSLGQGLEFLIYFQGNSAPDKSGLPSDRFSAERTGGSVSTLTIQRTQQEDSAVYLCASSLNGAEGDTQYFGPGTRLTVL.

This clone was observed a few times. V usage is TRBV11-3 and J usage is TRBJ2-7; D gene unclear. Germline-derived CDR1 and CDR2 are SGHNT and YENEEA. The CDR3 spans 13 residues. V shed 4 bases and J shed 2 bases, with 9 bases lying between them. CDR3 sequence: CASSSVRTYEQYF. Written as DNA, the CDR3 is TGTGCCAGCAGCTCAGTCAGAACCTACGAGCAGTACTTC.

This chain joins TRBV15 and TRBJ2-2; D is perhaps TRBD1 (6 bases). In germline, CDR1 is LNHNV, CDR2 YYDKDF (reference sequence). This CDR3 is 18 amino acids long. V was shortened by 3 bases and J by 6 bases, with 23 bases between the two germline ends. The CDR3 here is CATSSLYSQGSTSGELFF. The CDR3 nucleotides are TGTGCCACCAGCAGCCTTTATTCTCAGGGGTCTACGTCCGGGGAGCTGTTTTTT.

This chain connects TRBV4-3 to TRBJ1-2, with a tentative D call TRBD1 (6 bases). CDR3 length equals 15 residues. Germline V CDR1 and CDR2: LGHNA, YSLEER. Trimming shortened V by 0 bases and J by 7 bases, and 15 bases separated the two germline ends. Here the CDR3 DNA reads TGCGCCAGCAGCCAAGATGGGGAGGGGGTCGGTGGCTACACCTTC. Its translation: CASSQDGEGVGGYTF.

J is TRBJ2-7 and V is TRBV10-3; possible D gene TRBD2, 5 bases. Per germline, CDR1 ENHRY and CDR2 SYGVKD. The V gene lost 5 bases and the J gene lost 0 bases, with 14 bases spanning the gap. The length of the CDR3 is 15 residues. The CDR3 bases are TGTGCCATCAGTACTCCGCTCGGGAACTCCTACGAGCAGTACTTC. Protein product: CAISTPLGNSYEQYF.

The J gene is TRBJ2-1, the V gene TRBV7-2; 10 bases map to TRBD2. This CDR3 contains 16 residues. V shed 8 bases and J 5 bases; nucleotides not matched to a gene: 12. Germline CDR1 is SGHTA and CDR2 is FQGNSA. This CDR3 is CASSWTSGIRDNEQFF. Here the CDR3 DNA reads TGTGCCAGCTCCTGGACTAGCGGCATCCGGGACAATGAGCAGTTCTTC.

The chain couples TRBV2 to TRBJ1-2; TRBD1 matches 9 bases. J was trimmed by 1 base and V by 7 bases; bases with no gene match: 16. Germline CDR1 SNHLY, CDR2 FYNNEI. CDR3 size: 18 residues. The CDR3 DNA sequence: TGTGCCAGCACTTTCGCTGACAGGGGGAGCCGAATTAACTATGGCTACACCTTC. Translating gives CASTFADRGSRINYGYTF.

The J gene is TRBJ2-7, the V gene TRBV28, with 8 bases aligning to TRBD2. Germline CDR1 reads MDHEN; CDR2 reads SYDVKM. The CDR3 loop spans 17 amino acids. V shed 5 bases, J shed 4 bases, and the junction held 16 bases outside the gene matches. The CDR3 region is CASSVAPPERERYEQYF. The DNA of the CDR3 is TGTGCCAGCAGTGTAGCTCCTCCCGAGCGGGAGAGGTACGAGCAGTACTTC.

This chain links TRBV5-1 with TRBJ1-4, with TRBD1 matching 9 bases. CDR1 is SGHRS, CDR2 YFSETQ, per germline. The CDR3 runs to 17 residues. With 0 bases clipped from V and 8 bases from J, the junction kept 11 bases outside the gene matches. CDR3 nucleotides: TGCGCCAGCAGCTTGGGAGGGGGCCGGACAGGGGAAGAAAAACTGTTTTTT. This translates into CASSLGGGRTGEEKLFF.

The chain links TRBV5-1 to TRBJ1-6; D unclear. The CDR3 totals 14 residues. Trimming pared 0 bases from V and 4 bases from J, leaving 5 bases between. Germline values: CDR1 SGHRS, CDR2 YFSETQ. CDR3 in amino acids: CASSLDRYNSPLHF. In nucleotides, the CDR3 is TGCGCCAGCAGCTTGGACAGATATAATTCACCCCTCCACTTT.

J is TRBJ2-3 and V is TRBV5-4, with D perhaps being TRBD1 or TRBD2 (5 bases each). Germline loops: CDR1 SGHNT, CDR2 YYREEE (reference sequence). The CDR3 runs 15 residues. Trimming cost V 3 bases and J 0 bases, with 11 bases left between them. The CDR3 coding sequence is TGTGCCAGCAGCTGGGGTGGGGGAAGCACAGATACGCAGTATTTT. Residues: CASSWGGGSTDTQYF.

The V gene is TRBV7-8, the J gene TRBJ2-1, with TRBD2 identical over 8 bases. The germline gives CDR1 SGHVS, CDR2 FQNEAQ. Losses at the gene ends were 2 bases for V and 11 bases for J; bases not matched to a gene: 14. CDR3 size: 16 residues. Here the CDR3 reads CASSLPDPSGRPKQFF. DNA for the CDR3: TGTGCCAGCAGCTTACCCGACCCTAGCGGGCGTCCCAAGCAGTTCTTC.

This chain connects TRBV4-2 to TRBJ2-7; TRBD2 agrees at 7 bases. Losses at the gene ends were 1 base for V and 0 bases for J; bases not matched to a gene: 6. CDR1 is LGHNA, CDR2 YNFKEQ, per germline. CDR3 length: 16 amino acids. The CDR3 spells CASSQGTGTTSYEQYF. The CDR3 DNA reads as TGTGCCAGCAGCCAAGGAACCGGGACTACCTCCTACGAGCAGTACTTC.

J is TRBJ2-7 and V is TRBV12-5; TRBD2 matches 9 bases. Per germline, CDR1 LGHNT and CDR2 FRNRAP. Losses at the gene ends were 0 bases for V and 7 bases for J; bases not matched to a gene: 10. CDR3 length: 16 residues. The chain's CDR3 is CASGLVADSGGREQYF. The DNA of the CDR3 is TGTGCTAGTGGTTTGGTAGCGGATAGCGGGGGACGGGAGCAGTACTTC.

This clone came up once. The chain joins TRBV29-1 to TRBJ1-3; 9 bases map to TRBD1. CDR3 size: 14 residues. Germline V lookup: CDR1 SQVTM, CDR2 ANQGSEA. V trimming: 4 bases; J trimming: 4 bases; junction bases outside the gene matches: 5. The CDR3 DNA is TGCAGCGTTGGGTACAGGGGGCGAGGAAACACCATATATTTT. Translation: CSVGYRGRGNTIYF.

The V gene is TRBV25-1, the J gene TRBJ2-7; 8 nucleotides line up with TRBD2. V lost 9 bases and J lost 3; bases outside the gene matches: 13. The CDR3 is 15 residues long. CDR1 is MGHDK and CDR2 is SYGVNS in the germline V gene. CDR3 loop: CASRKSLAGHYEQYF. As DNA, the CDR3 is TGTGCCAGTAGGAAATCCCTAGCGGGTCACTACGAGCAGTACTTC.

This clone was counted between two and nine times. The V call is TRBV19, the J call TRBJ2-1, with 11 bases that match TRBD2. The germline V gene has CDR1 LNHDA and CDR2 SQIVND (reference sequence). The CDR3 runs to 15 residues. With V trimmed by 5 bases and J by 4 bases, 4 bases remained unmatched. CDR3 residues: CASSLLAGEYNEQFF. The CDR3 coding sequence is TGTGCCAGTAGTTTACTAGCGGGAGAGTACAATGAGCAGTTCTTC.

The chain recombines TRBV6-5 with TRBJ2-3; TRBD1 might be the D (8 bases). V lost 8 bases and J lost 4, with 16 bases in between. The CDR3 covers 14 residues. The germline V gene encodes CDR1 MNHEY and CDR2 SVGAGI. CDR3 in DNA: TGTGCCAGCGGGAGGGACAGGCCCCCAGATACGCAGTATTTT. Its protein is CASGRDRPPDTQYF.

The V call is TRBV6-4, the J call TRBJ2-6; 7 bases are shared with TRBD2. V was pared by 2 bases and J by 2 bases, with 0 bases of the junction left unmatched. From germline, CDR1 is MRHNA and CDR2 SNTAGT. This CDR3 is built from 15 residues. DNA for the CDR3: TGTGCCAGCAGTGACGGGGGGGCTGGGGCCAACGTCCTGACTTTC. Protein sequence: CASSDGGAGANVLTF.

The chain couples TRBV7-3 to TRBJ2-7; maybe TRBD2 (6 bases). The CDR3 covers 16 residues. The germline V and J ends were trimmed by 5 bases and 5 bases, with 22 bases remaining between them. CDR1 is SGHTA, CDR2 FQGTGA, per germline. CDR3 nucleotides: TGTGCCAGCAGCGTTAAACGGGCTAGCGAGGGCCACGAGCAGTACTTC. Encoded protein: CASSVKRASEGHEQYF. The variable domain in full, completed from reference TRBV7-3 and TRBJ2-7, reads GAGVSQTPSNKVTEKGKYVELRCDPISGHTALYWYRQSLGQGPEFLIYFQGTGAADDSGLPNDRFFAVRPEGSVSTLKIQRTERGDSAVYLCASSVKRASEGHEQYFGPGTRLTVT.

The V gene is TRBV27, the J gene TRBJ1-2; 7 positions agree with TRBD1. CDR3 length: 14 residues. Germline trimming cut 5 bases from V and 4 bases from J; bases unmatched to any gene: 7. From germline, CDR1 is MNHEY and CDR2 SMNVEV (reference sequence). The CDR3 spells CASSVTGWSYGYTF. The CDR3, as DNA: TGTGCCAGCAGTGTGACAGGGTGGTCCTATGGCTACACCTTC.

The CDR3 DNA follows: TGTGCCAGCAGCCAAGTCTCAGGGCATTACAATGAGCAGTTCTTC. It translates to CASSQVSGHYNEQFF. V and J are TRBV3-1 (or the pseudogene TRBV3-2) and TRBJ2-1; D may be TRBD1 (5 bases). The length of the CDR3 is 15 residues. Germline V gene sequence: CDR1 LGHDT, CDR2 YNNKEL (reference sequence). The V gene lost 1 base and the J gene lost 4 bases, with 11 bases spanning the gap.

The rearrangement joins TRBV6-5 to TRBJ1-1; 9 nucleotides align to TRBD1. Unmatched junction bases numbered 4, after V lost 5 bases and J lost 3 bases. This CDR3 has 14 amino acids. Germline CDR1 and CDR2: MNHEY and SVGAGI. The CDR3 bases are TGTGCCAGCAGTCAACAGGGGGCCGACACTGAAGCTTTCTTT. It encodes CASSQQGADTEAFF.

In its sample, this clone was seen once. The J gene is TRBJ2-7, the V gene TRBV10-3; D remains ambiguous. Trimming stripped 0 bases from V and 7 bases from J, with 19 bases between. Germline V gives CDR1 ENHRY, CDR2 SYGVKD. The CDR3 is 16 residues long. The CDR3 loop reads CAISESGSTQTGEQYF. The CDR3, as DNA: TGTGCCATCAGTGAGTCGGGCTCCACTCAAACCGGAGAGCAGTACTTC.

The gene calls are TRBV7-3 and TRBJ2-3; 14 bases map to TRBD2. V trimming: 2 bases; J trimming: 3 bases; junction bases outside the gene matches: 10. CDR3 length: 19 residues. Germline V gene data show CDR1 as SGHTA and CDR2 as FQGTGA. CDR3 sequence: CASSLPDGTSGSRTDTQYF. The DNA for the CDR3 is TGTGCCAGCAGCTTACCTGACGGGACTAGCGGGAGTAGGACAGATACGCAGTATTTT.

J is TRBJ2-1 and V is TRBV28, with D perhaps TRBD2 (5 bases). V shed 3 bases and J shed 8 bases, with 14 bases lying between them. CDR1 is MDHEN, CDR2 SYDVKM, per germline. This CDR3 has 14 amino acids. CDR3 in amino acids: CASSLSTEGDEQFF. CDR3 nucleotides: TGTGCCAGCAGTTTGTCAACCGAGGGCGATGAGCAGTTCTTC. Supplemented by reference TRBV28 and TRBJ2-1, the full variable domain reads DVKVTQSSRYLVKRTGEKVFLECVQDMDHENMFWYRQDPGLGLRLIYFSYDVKMKEKGDIPEGYSVSREKKERFSLILESASTNQTSMYLCASSLSTEGDEQFFGPGTRLTVL.

This chain connects TRBV11-2 to TRBJ1-2; 12 positions agree with TRBD1. With V trimmed by 4 bases and J by 11 bases, 14 bases remained unmatched. This CDR3 has 16 residues. Germline CDR1 SGHAT, CDR2 FQNNGV. CDR3 DNA sequence: TGTGCCAGCAGCTCCAGCCGGGACAGGGGGCGCGGAATGTACACCTTC. This codes for CASSSSRDRGRGMYTF.

J is TRBJ1-5 and V is TRBV19; 8 bases are a match to TRBD1. The CDR3 runs to 16 residues. CDR1 is LNHDA, CDR2 SQIVND, per germline (reference sequence). Trimming cost V 3 bases and J 4 bases; bases outside gene matches: 8. The CDR3 sequence: CASSIRQDRVNQPQHF. The CDR3 DNA reads as TGTGCCAGTAGTATTCGGCAGGACAGGGTGAATCAGCCCCAGCATTTT.

The rearrangement uses TRBV9 and TRBJ2-3; D is unclear. Germline CDR1 SGDLS, CDR2 YYNGEE. V shed 0 bases and J shed 4 bases, with 9 bases lying between them. The CDR3 covers 14 residues. CDR3 nucleotide sequence: TGTGCCAGCAGCGTAGGGACCGCCTCAGATACGCAGTATTTT. Translating it yields CASSVGTASDTQYF.

This chain connects TRBV29-1 to TRBJ2-5; a possible D gene is TRBD1 (5 bases). Trimming removed 0 bases from V and 12 bases from J, with 17 bases in between. The germline V gene has CDR1 SQVTM and CDR2 ANQGSEA. The CDR3 extends over 13 amino acids. CDR3: CSVEDRIGSGKYF. The CDR3 bases are TGCAGCGTTGAAGATCGGATAGGCTCAGGGAAGTACTTC.

In its sample, this clone was seen once. The chain employs TRBV14 and TRBJ1-1, with TRBD1 as a possible D gene (5 bases). CDR1 SGHDN and CDR2 FVKESK come from the germline V gene. The CDR3 is 15 residues long. Between the trimmed V and J ends, which lost 0 bases and 4 bases, there was a span of 12 bases. The CDR3 DNA reads as TGTGCCAGCAGCCAAGATACGGGGCAGGGCACTGAAGCTTTCTTT. This gives the protein CASSQDTGQGTEAFF. The variable domain in full, completed from reference TRBV14 and TRBJ1-1, reads EAGVTQFPSHSVIEKGQTVTLRCDPISGHDNLYWYRRVMGKEIKFLLHFVKESKQDESGMPNNRFLAERTGGTYSTLKVQPAELEDSGVYFCASSQDTGQGTEAFFGQGTRLTVV.

The J gene is TRBJ2-1, the V gene TRBV4-3; TRBD2 agrees at 13 bases. The CDR3 totals 16 residues. Losses at the gene ends were 0 bases for V and 8 bases for J; bases not matched to a gene: 4. Germline V gives CDR1 LGHNA, CDR2 YSLEER. This CDR3 reads CASSQDRTSGSYEQFF. The CDR3, as DNA: TGCGCCAGCAGCCAAGATCGGACTAGCGGGAGCTATGAGCAGTTCTTC.